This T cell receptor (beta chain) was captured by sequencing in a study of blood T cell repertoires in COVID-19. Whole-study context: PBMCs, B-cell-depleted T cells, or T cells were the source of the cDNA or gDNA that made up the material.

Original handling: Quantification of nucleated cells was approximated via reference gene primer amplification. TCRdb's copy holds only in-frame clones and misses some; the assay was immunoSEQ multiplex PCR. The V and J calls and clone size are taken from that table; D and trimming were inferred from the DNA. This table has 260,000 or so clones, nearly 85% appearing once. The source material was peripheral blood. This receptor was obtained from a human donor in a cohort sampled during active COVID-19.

The CDR3 bases are TGCGCCAGCAGCTTGGAGAGGGGAGGGGCGAACACTGAAGCTTTCTTT. Translation gives CASSLERGGANTEAFF. The chain uses TRBV5-1 and TRBJ1-1; D is perhaps TRBD1 (5 bases). V dropped 0 bases and J dropped 1 base, with 13 bases sitting between them. Germline V gene data show CDR1 as SGHRS and CDR2 as YFSETQ. The CDR3 length is 16 residues.